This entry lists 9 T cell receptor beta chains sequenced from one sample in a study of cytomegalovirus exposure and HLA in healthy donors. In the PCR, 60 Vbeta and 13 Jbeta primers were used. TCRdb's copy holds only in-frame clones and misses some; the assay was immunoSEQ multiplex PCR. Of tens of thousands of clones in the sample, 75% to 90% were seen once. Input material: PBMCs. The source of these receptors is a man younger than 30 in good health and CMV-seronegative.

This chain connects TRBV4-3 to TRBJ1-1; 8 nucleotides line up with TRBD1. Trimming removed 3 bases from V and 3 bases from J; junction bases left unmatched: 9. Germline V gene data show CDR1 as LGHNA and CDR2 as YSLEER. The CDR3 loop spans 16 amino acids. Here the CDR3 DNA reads TGCGCCAGCAGCCAGCGGACAGGGATGGTGGACACTGAAGCTTTCTTT. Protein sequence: CASSQRTGMVDTEAFF.

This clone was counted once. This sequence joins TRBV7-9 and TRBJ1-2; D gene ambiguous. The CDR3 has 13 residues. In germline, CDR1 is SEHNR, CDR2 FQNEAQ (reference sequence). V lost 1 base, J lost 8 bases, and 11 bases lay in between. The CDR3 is CASSLDQVGGYTF. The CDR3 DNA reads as TGTGCCAGCAGCTTAGACCAGGTTGGGGGCTACACCTTC. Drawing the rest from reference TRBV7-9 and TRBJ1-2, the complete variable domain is DTGVSQNPRHKITKRGQNVTFRCDPISEHNRLYWYRQTLGQGPEFLTYFQNEAQLEKSRLLSDRFSAERPKGSFSTLEIQRTEQGDSAMYLCASSLDQVGGYTFGSGTRLTVV.

The CDR3 nucleotides are TGTGCCAGCAGCTTACGGACTAGCGGGAGGTCCAGTCGCTACGAGCAGTACTTC. It codes for CASSLRTSGRSSRYEQYF. The gene calls are TRBV5-6 and TRBJ2-7, with 14 bases lining up with TRBD2. The V segment lost 2 bases and the J segment 3 bases; nucleotides outside the gene matches: 10. The CDR3 length is 18 residues. The germline CDR1 and CDR2 sequences are SGHDT and YYEEEE. The full variable domain, in which reference TRBV5-6 and TRBJ2-7 provide the parts outside the CDR3, is DAGVTQSPTHLIKTRGQQVTLRCSPKSGHDTVSWYQQALGQGPQFIFQYYEEEERQRGNFPDRFSGHQFPNYSSELNVNALLLGDSALYLCASSLRTSGRSSRYEQYFGPGTRLTVT.

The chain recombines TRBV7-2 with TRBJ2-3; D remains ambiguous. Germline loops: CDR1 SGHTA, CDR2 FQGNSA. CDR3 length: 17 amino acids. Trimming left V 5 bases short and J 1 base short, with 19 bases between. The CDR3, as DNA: TGTGCCAGCAGCCCCCCTAACCGGGTTTTCGGCACAGATACGCAGTATTTT. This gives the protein CASSPPNRVFGTDTQYF.

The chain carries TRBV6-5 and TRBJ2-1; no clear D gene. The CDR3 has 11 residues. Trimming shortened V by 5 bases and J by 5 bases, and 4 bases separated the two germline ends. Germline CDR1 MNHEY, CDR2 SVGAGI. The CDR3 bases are TGTGCCAGCAGTCGAGACAATGAGCAGTTCTTC. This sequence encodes CASSRDNEQFF.

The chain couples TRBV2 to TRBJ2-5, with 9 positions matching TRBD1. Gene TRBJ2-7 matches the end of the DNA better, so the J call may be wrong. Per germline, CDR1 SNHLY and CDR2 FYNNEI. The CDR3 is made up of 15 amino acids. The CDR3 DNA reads TGTGCCAGCAGTGAACCGGGGACAGGGTACTACGAGCAGTACTTC. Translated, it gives CASSEPGTGYYEQYF.

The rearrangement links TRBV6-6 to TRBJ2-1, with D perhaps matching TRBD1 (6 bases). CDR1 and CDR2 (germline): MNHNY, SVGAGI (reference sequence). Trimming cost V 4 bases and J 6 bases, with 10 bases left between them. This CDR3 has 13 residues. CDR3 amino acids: CASSLQGLNEQFF. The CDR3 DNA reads TGTGCCAGCAGTTTACAGGGTCTCAATGAGCAGTTCTTC.

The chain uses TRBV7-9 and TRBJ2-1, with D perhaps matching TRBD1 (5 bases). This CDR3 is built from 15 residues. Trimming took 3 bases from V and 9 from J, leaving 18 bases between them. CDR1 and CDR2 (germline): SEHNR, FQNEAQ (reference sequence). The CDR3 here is CASSFGAGPDCEQFF. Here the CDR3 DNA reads TGTGCCAGCAGCTTCGGTGCAGGGCCCGATTGTGAGCAGTTCTTC.

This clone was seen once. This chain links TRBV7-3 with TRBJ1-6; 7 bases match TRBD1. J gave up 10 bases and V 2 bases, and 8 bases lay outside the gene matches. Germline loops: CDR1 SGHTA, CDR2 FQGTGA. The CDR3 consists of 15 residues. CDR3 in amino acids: CASSLDDRVRSPLHF. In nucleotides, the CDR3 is TGTGCCAGCAGCTTAGACGACAGGGTACGGTCACCCCTCCACTTT.